This T cell receptor beta chain was sequenced in a study of blood T cell repertoires in COVID-19. For the study at large: Both acute and convalescent COVID-19 samples were obtained from the United States, Italy and Spain. PBMCs, B-cell-depleted T cells, or T cells were the source of the cDNA or gDNA that made up the material.

The CDR3 has 13 amino acids. Germline V lookup: CDR1 KGHSH, CDR2 LQKENI. V was pared by 6 bases and J by 3 bases, with 3 bases of the junction left unmatched. Per the original methods: The assay estimated nucleated cells by amplifying reference gene primers. Method: immunoSEQ multiplex PCR; TCRdb's copy keeps in-frame clones and lacks some. V and J calls and clone size are as listed in that table; D and trimming were resolved from the DNA. The sample yields about 250,000 clones, approximately 80% seen once. The material sequenced was peripheral blood. The chain has TRBV18 and TRBJ2-3, with 7 bases identical to TRBD2. This clonotype was sampled from a man aged 80 or over with acute or convalescent COVID-19. The CDR3 coding sequence is TGTGCCAGCTCGCAACTAGCGACAGATACGCAGTATTTT. Protein sequence: CASSQLATDTQYF.